This is a list of T cell receptor beta chains from one sample in a study of cytomegalovirus exposure and HLA in healthy donors. Profiling relied on immunoSEQ multiplex PCR, and the TCRdb table lists in-frame clones only, not all of them. The table records 100,000 or so clones, 86% of them present only once. Sequences were obtained from PBMCs. Receptors were obtained from a woman under 30 in good health and CMV-seropositive. Each CDR3 is given with its conserved first and last residue. The order of the fields is D gene, J gene, V gene, clone size, CDR3 protein, CDR3 DNA. A D gene is named only where the DNA matches it firmly. Not all rows give a size; the values are once, few, many and, for expanded clones, a class.

d_call: .; j_call: TRBJ2-1; v_call: TRBV21-1; clone_size: many; cdr3_aa: CASSKITVSYNEQFF; cdr3_nt: TGTGCCAGCAGCAAAATAACAGTCTCCTACAATGAGCAGTTCTTC
d_call: .; j_call: TRBJ2-3; v_call: TRBV5-1; clone_size: .; cdr3_aa: CASSLGSTAITDTQYF; cdr3_nt: TGCGCCAGCAGCTTGGGGTCGACAGCAATCACAGATACGCAGTATTTT
d_call: .; j_call: TRBJ1-4; v_call: TRBV11-2; clone_size: .; cdr3_aa: CASSLDRGNEKLFF; cdr3_nt: TGTGCCAGCAGCTTGGACCGGGGTAATGAAAAACTGTTTTTT
d_call: .; j_call: TRBJ1-3; v_call: TRBV7-9; clone_size: once; cdr3_aa: CASSLTRTAASGNTIYF; cdr3_nt: TGTGCCAGCAGCTTAACCCGGACAGCCGCCTCTGGAAACACCATATATTTT
d_call: TRBD2; j_call: TRBJ2-7; v_call: TRBV7-9; clone_size: .; cdr3_aa: CASSFPSGGLSSYEQYF; cdr3_nt: TGTGCCAGCAGCTTTCCTAGCGGGGGTCTCAGCTCCTACGAGCAGTACTTC
d_call: TRBD2; j_call: TRBJ2-3; v_call: TRBV12-5; clone_size: .; cdr3_aa: CASGPGTSGSTDTQYF; cdr3_nt: TGTGCTAGTGGCCCCGGGACTAGCGGAAGCACAGATACGCAGTATTTT
d_call: TRBD1; j_call: TRBJ1-1; v_call: TRBV19; clone_size: .; cdr3_aa: CASKVKPGQVTNTEAFF; cdr3_nt: TGTGCCAGTAAGGTAAAACCGGGACAGGTGACGAACACTGAAGCTTTCTTT
d_call: TRBD1; j_call: TRBJ1-2; v_call: TRBV18; clone_size: .; cdr3_aa: CASSPKDRGPYGYTF; cdr3_nt: TGTGCCAGCTCACCCAAGGACAGGGGCCCCTATGGCTACACCTTC
d_call: .; j_call: TRBJ1-6; v_call: TRBV4-1; clone_size: .; cdr3_aa: CASSQVAGSYNSPLHF; cdr3_nt: TGCGCCAGCAGCCAAGTAGCGGGTTCCTATAATTCACCCCTCCACTTT
d_call: TRBD1; j_call: TRBJ2-7; v_call: TRBV6-5; clone_size: .; cdr3_aa: CASSGQGHEQYF; cdr3_nt: TGTGCCAGCAGTGGACAGGGGCACGAGCAGTACTTC
d_call: .; j_call: TRBJ2-7; v_call: TRBV5-1; clone_size: .; cdr3_aa: CASSIPGQGAEQYF; cdr3_nt: TGCGCCAGCAGCATACCGGGTCAAGGGGCCGAGCAGTACTTC
d_call: .; j_call: TRBJ1-5; v_call: TRBV9; clone_size: .; cdr3_aa: CASSPSSGQPQHF; cdr3_nt: TGTGCCAGCAGCCCGTCATCAGGTCAGCCCCAGCATTTT
d_call: .; j_call: TRBJ2-1; v_call: TRBV7-8; clone_size: .; cdr3_aa: CASRQLEVAEQFF; cdr3_nt: TGTGCCAGCAGACAACTAGAAGTCGCTGAGCAGTTCTTC
d_call: TRBD2; j_call: TRBJ2-7; v_call: TRBV9; clone_size: once; cdr3_aa: CASSSLAGVGEQYF; cdr3_nt: TGTGCCAGCAGCTCACTAGCGGGGGTCGGCGAGCAGTACTTC
d_call: TRBD1; j_call: TRBJ2-7; v_call: TRBV19; clone_size: .; cdr3_aa: CASSTGQGDNEQYF; cdr3_nt: TGTGCCAGTAGTACGGGACAGGGGGACAACGAGCAGTACTTC
d_call: .; j_call: TRBJ2-6; v_call: TRBV18; clone_size: once; cdr3_aa: CASSGQFSGANVLTF; cdr3_nt: TGTGCCAGCTCAGGACAGTTCTCTGGGGCCAACGTCCTGACTTTC
d_call: TRBD2; j_call: TRBJ2-7; v_call: TRBV28; clone_size: .; cdr3_aa: CASSLALAGAYEQYF; cdr3_nt: TGTGCCAGCAGTTTGGCACTAGCGGGGGCCTACGAGCAGTACTTC
d_call: .; j_call: TRBJ2-7; v_call: TRBV30; clone_size: few; cdr3_aa: CAWSVISGYEQYF; cdr3_nt: TGTGCCTGGAGTGTAATATCAGGGTACGAGCAGTACTTC
d_call: TRBD1; j_call: TRBJ2-5; v_call: TRBV6-5; clone_size: .; cdr3_aa: CASSPQTGEETQYF; cdr3_nt: TGTGCCAGCAGTCCACAGACAGGGGAAGAGACCCAGTACTTC
d_call: TRBD1; j_call: TRBJ2-7; v_call: TRBV5-4; clone_size: .; cdr3_aa: CASSRTAGTGSSYEQYF; cdr3_nt: TGTGCCAGCAGCAGAACCGCCGGGACAGGAAGCTCCTACGAGCAGTACTTC